The clone carrying this T cell receptor (beta chain) was detected only a few times. This sample stems from a study of blood T cell repertoires in COVID-19. Study overall: Sources were T cells, B-cell-depleted T cells, or PBMCs; the material itself was cDNA or gDNA.

This CDR3 comprises 13 residues. Germline assignment: CDR1 SGHNT and CDR2 YYREEE (reference sequence). Trimming removed 5 bases from V and 0 bases from J, with 8 bases in between. Repertoires were generated with immunoSEQ multiplex PCR, while TCRdb's copy carries only in-frame clones and drops some. Here the sample spans about 100,000 clones, roughly 92% being singletons. The sample consisted of peripheral blood. The sequence was obtained from a man between 50 and 59 years old with active COVID-19. The gene calls are TRBV5-4 and TRBJ1-1; tentatively, D is TRBD1 (5 bases). CDR3 in DNA: TGTGCCAGCAGAGGGGCCGTGAACACTGAAGCTTTCTTT. Encoded protein: CASRGAVNTEAFF.